This T cell receptor delta chain was identified during a study of Vδ1+ human thymocytes. Sequences come from RNA converted to cDNA by reverse transcription. Pooled V-gene forward primers with one constant-region reverse primer generated the CDR3 amplicons by multiplex PCR. TCRdb called clones anew from the multiplex PCR reads with CATT. The sample gives around 56,000 delta-chain clones, more than 13% of which show up once; around 0.37% is in the top ten. To note about this clone: The antigen is unknown.

Whole-study results and caveats: Bulk repertoire data may be misinterpreted because of unexpected Vdelta2 sequences. Highly polyclonal TRG and TRD repertoires with Gaussian CDR3 length distributions appeared in thymus.

The CDR3 has 17 amino acids. The germline V gene has CDR1 TSWWSYY and CDR2 QGS. V shed 3 bases and J shed 1 base, with 18 bases lying between them. Thymocytes were sorted as CD3+ TCRVdelta1+ TCRVdelta2- after alphabeta T cell depletion. The chain couples TRDV1 to TRDJ1; D gene unclear. This TCR was recovered from a girl in the first two years of life who had congenital heart surgery. What was sequenced was Vdelta1+ gamma-delta thymocytes from the thymus. Subset given: FACS-sorted CD3+ TCRalphabeta- TCRVdelta1+ TCRVdelta2- thymocytes. In nucleotides, the CDR3 is TGTGCTCTTGGGGAGCACTCAGAAAGCCGCCTCACCGATAAACTCATCTTT. It specifies CALGEHSESRLTDKLIF.